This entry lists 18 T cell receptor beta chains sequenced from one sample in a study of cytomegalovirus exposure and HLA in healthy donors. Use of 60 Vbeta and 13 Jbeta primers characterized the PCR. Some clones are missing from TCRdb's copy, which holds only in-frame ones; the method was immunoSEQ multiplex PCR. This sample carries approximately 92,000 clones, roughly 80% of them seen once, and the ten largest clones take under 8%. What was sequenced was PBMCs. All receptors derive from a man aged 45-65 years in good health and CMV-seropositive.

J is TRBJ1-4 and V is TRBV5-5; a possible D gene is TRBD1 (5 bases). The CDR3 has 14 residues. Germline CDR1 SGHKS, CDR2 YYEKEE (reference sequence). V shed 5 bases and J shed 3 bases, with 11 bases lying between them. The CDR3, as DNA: TGTGCCAGCAGTTACGACAGATCTAATGAAAAACTGTTTTTT. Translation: CASSYDRSNEKLFF.

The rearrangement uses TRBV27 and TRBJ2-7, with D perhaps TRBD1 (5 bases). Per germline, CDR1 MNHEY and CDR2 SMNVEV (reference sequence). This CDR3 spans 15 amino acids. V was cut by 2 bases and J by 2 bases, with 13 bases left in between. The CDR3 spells CASSLVGQGPYEQYF. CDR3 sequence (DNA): TGTGCCAGCAGTTTAGTAGGGCAGGGCCCCTACGAGCAGTACTTC.

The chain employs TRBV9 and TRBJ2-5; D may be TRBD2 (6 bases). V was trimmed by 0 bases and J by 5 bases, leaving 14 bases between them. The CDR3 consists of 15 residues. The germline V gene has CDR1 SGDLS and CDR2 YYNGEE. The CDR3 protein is CASSVEGLGVETQYF. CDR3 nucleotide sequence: TGTGCCAGCAGCGTAGAGGGACTGGGGGTGGAGACCCAGTACTTC.

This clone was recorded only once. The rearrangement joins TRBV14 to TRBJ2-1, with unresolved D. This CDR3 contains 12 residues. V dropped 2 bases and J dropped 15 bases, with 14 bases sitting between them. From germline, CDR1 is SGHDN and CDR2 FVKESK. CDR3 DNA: TGTGCCAGCAGCCAACCAAACAGTAGAAGGTTCTTC. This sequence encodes CASSQPNSRRFF.

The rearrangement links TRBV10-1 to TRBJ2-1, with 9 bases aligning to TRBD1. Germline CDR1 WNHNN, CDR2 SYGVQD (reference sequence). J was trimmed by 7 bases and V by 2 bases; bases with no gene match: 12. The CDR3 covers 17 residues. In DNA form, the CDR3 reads TGCGCCAGCAGTGAGAATCCCCGGGACAGGGAACTTAATGAGCAGTTCTTC. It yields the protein CASSENPRDRELNEQFF.

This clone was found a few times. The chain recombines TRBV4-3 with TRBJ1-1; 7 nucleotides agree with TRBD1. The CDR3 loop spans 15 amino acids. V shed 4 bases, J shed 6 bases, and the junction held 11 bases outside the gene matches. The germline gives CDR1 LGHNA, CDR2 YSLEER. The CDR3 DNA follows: TGCGCCAGCAGCCCCAGACACAGGGGTAATGCTGAAGCTTTCTTT. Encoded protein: CASSPRHRGNAEAFF.

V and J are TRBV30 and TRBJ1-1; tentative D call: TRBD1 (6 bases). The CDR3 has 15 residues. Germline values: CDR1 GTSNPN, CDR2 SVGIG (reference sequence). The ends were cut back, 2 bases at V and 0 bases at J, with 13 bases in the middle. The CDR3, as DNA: TGTGCCTGGAGTCGGCAGGGGAAAATGAACACTGAAGCTTTCTTT. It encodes CAWSRQGKMNTEAFF.

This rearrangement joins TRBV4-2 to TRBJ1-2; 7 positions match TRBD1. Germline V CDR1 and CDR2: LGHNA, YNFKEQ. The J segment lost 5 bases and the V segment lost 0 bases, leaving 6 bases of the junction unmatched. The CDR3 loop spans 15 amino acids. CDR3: CASSQERQGLYGYTF. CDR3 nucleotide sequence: TGTGCCAGCAGCCAAGAGAGACAGGGACTTTATGGCTACACCTTC.

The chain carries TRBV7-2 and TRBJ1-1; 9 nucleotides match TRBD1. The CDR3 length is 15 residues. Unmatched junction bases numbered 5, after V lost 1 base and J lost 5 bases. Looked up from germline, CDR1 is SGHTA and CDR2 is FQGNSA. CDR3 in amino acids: CASSLGWTGVTEAFF. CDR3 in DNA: TGTGCCAGCAGCTTAGGGTGGACAGGGGTAACTGAAGCTTTCTTT.

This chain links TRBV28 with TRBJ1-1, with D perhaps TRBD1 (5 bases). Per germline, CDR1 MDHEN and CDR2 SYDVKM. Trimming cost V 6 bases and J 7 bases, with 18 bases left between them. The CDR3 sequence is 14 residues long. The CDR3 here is CASSPTGGSGEAFF. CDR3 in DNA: TGTGCCAGCAGCCCCACGGGGGGGAGTGGTGAAGCTTTCTTT.

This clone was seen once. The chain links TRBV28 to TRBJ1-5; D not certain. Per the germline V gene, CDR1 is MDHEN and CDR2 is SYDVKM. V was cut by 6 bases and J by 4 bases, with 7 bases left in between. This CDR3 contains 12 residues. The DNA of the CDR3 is TGTGCCAGCAGCCCTATGAATCAGCCCCAGCATTTT. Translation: CASSPMNQPQHF.

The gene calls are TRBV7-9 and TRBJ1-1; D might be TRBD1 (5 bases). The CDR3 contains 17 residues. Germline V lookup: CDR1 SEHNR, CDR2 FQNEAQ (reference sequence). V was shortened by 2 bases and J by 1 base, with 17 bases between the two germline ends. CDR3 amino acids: CASSLIQGQFGNTEAFF. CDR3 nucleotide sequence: TGTGCCAGCAGCTTAATTCAGGGTCAATTCGGGAACACTGAAGCTTTCTTT. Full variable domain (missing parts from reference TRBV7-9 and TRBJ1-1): DTGVSQNPRHKITKRGQNVTFRCDPISEHNRLYWYRQTLGQGPEFLTYFQNEAQLEKSRLLSDRFSAERPKGSFSTLEIQRTEQGDSAMYLCASSLIQGQFGNTEAFFGQGTRLTVV.

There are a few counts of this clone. The CDR3 sequence is CASSLLRGSNQPQHF. DNA for the CDR3: TGTGCCAGCAGTTTACTTCGGGGGAGCAATCAGCCCCAGCATTTT. The chain joins TRBV28 to TRBJ1-5; TRBD1 might be the D (5 bases). The CDR3 runs 15 residues. Germline V gives CDR1 MDHEN, CDR2 SYDVKM. Between the trimmed V and J ends, which lost 2 bases and 1 base, there was a span of 9 bases.

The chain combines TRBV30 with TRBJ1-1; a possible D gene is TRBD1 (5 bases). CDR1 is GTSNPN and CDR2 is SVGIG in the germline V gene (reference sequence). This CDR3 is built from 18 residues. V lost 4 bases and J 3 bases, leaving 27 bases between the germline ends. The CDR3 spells CAWIRFKGLWTEDTEAFF. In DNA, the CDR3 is TGTGCCTGGATAAGGTTTAAGGGACTCTGGACGGAGGACACTGAAGCTTTCTTT.

CDR3 amino acids: CASSLRQGGSNTEAFF. CDR3 bases: TGCGCCAGCAGCTTGCGACAGGGGGGGTCGAACACTGAAGCTTTCTTT. The chain uses TRBV5-1 and TRBJ1-1, with 9 bases identical to TRBD1. V shed 1 base, J shed 1 base, and the junction held 5 bases outside the gene matches. Per the germline V gene, CDR1 is SGHRS and CDR2 is YFSETQ. The CDR3 is made up of 16 amino acids. Full variable domain (rest looked up from reference TRBV5-1 and TRBJ1-1): KAGVTQTPRYLIKTRGQQVTLSCSPISGHRSVSWYQQTPGQGLQFLFEYFSETQRNKGNFPGRFSGRQFSNSRSEMNVSTLELGDSALYLCASSLRQGGSNTEAFFGQGTRLTVV.

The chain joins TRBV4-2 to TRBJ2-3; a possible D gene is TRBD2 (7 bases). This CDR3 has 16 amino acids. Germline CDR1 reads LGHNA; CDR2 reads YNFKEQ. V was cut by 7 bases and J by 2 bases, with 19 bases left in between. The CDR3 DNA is TGTGCCAGCAACCCATGGACGGGGGGCGTCACAGATACGCAGTATTTT. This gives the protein CASNPWTGGVTDTQYF.

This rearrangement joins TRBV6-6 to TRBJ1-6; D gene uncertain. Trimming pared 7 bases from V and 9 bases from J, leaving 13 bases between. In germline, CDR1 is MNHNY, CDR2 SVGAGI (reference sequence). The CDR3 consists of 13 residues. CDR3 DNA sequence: TGTGCCAGCATTTTAGCCATGGGTTCACCCCTCCACTTT. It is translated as CASILAMGSPLHF.

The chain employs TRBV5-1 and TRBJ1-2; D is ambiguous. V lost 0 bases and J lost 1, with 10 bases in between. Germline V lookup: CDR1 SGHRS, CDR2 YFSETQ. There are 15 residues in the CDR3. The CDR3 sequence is CASSLGVEGNYGYTF. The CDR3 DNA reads TGCGCCAGCAGCTTGGGGGTAGAGGGTAACTATGGCTACACCTTC.